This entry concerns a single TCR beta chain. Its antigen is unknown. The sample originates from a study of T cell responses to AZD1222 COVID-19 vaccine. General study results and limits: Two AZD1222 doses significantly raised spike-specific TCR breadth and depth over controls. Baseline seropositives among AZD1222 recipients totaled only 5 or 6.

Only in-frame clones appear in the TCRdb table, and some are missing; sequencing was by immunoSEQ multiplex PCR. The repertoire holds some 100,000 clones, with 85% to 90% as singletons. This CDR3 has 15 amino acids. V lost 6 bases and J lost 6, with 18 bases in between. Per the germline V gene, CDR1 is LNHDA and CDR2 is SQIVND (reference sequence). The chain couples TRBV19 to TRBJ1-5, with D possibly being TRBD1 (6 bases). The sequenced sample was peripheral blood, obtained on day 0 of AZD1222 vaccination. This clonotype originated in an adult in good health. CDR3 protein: CASRSATGSAQPQHF. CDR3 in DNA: TGTGCCAGTAGATCCGCCACAGGGTCCGCTCAGCCCCAGCATTTT. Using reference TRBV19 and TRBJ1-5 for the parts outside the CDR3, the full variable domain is DGGITQSPKYLFRKEGQNVTLSCEQNLNHDAMYWYRQDPGQGLRLIYYSQIVNDFQKGDIAEGYSVSREKKESFPLTVTSAQKNPTAFYLCASRSATGSAQPQHFGDGTRLSIL.